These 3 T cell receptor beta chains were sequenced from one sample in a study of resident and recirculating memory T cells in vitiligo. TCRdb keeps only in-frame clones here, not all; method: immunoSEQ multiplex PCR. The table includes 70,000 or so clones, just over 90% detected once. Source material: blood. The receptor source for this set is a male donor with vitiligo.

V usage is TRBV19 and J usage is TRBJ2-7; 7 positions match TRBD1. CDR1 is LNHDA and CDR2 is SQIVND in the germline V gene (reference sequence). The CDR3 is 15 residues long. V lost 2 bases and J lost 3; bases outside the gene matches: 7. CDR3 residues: CASSITPGQLYEQYF. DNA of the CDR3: TGTGCCAGTAGTATAACTCCGGGACAGCTCTACGAGCAGTACTTC. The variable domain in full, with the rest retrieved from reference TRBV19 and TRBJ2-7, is DGGITQSPKYLFRKEGQNVTLSCEQNLNHDAMYWYRQDPGQGLRLIYYSQIVNDFQKGDIAEGYSVSREKKESFPLTVTSAQKNPTAFYLCASSITPGQLYEQYFGPGTRLTVT.

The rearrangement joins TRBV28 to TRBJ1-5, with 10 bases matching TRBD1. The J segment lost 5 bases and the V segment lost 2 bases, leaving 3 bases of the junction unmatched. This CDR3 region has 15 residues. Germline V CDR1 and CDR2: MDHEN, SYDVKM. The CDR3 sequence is CASSLRDRGDQPQHF. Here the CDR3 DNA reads TGTGCCAGCAGTTTACGGGACAGGGGAGATCAGCCCCAGCATTTT.

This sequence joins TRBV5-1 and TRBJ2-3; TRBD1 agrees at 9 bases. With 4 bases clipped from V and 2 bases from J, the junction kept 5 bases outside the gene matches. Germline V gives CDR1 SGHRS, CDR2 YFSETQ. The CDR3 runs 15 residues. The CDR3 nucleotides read TGCGCCAGCAGCATCACAGGGGGCCCCACAGATACGCAGTATTTT. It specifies CASSITGGPTDTQYF.